This TCR beta chain emerged from a study of T cell repertoires in ileal Crohn's disease. On the study more broadly: Postoperative therapy was given to about half: about ten thiopurines, fewer than 20 anti-TNF agents. General study points: Clonality above 26.8% at surgery always came with endoscopic recurrence.

V was clipped by 6 bases and J by 3 bases; unmatched bases: 3. Germline V CDR1 and CDR2: SNHLY, FYNNEI. The CDR3 runs 13 residues. Data came from immunoSEQ multiplex PCR; TCRdb stores just in-frame clones and leaves some out. This sample has 6,000 to 8,000 clones, with 65% to 85% found just once. Remarks on this clone: The antigen remains unidentified.

Patients were adults with ileal or ileocolonic Crohn's disease needing resection. The sequencing input was ileal tissue. The clonotype comes from an adult with Crohn's disease. V and J are TRBV2 and TRBJ2-5; 8 bases map to TRBD2. The CDR3: CASRAAGEETQYF. CDR3 nucleotide sequence: TGTGCCAGCAGAGCAGCGGGGGAAGAGACCCAGTACTTC.